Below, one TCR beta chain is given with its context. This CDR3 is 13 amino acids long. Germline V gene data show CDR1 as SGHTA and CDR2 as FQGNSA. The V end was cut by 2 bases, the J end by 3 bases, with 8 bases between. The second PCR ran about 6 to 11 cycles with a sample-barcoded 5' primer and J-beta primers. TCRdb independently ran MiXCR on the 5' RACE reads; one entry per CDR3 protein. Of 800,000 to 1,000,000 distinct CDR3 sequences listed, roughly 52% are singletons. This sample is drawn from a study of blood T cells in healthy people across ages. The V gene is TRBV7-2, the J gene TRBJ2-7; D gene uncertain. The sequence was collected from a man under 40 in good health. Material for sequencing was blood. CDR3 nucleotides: TGTGCCAGCAGCTTAATGCAAGGCTACGAGCAGTACTTC. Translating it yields CASSLMQGYEQYF.